This TCR beta chain was obtained from a study of T cell repertoires in cytomegalovirus infection. TCRdb fed the reads into MiXCR, producing one record per CDR3 protein. The sample has about 740,000 distinct CDR3 sequences; approximately 34% are singletons. The CDR3 length is 15 residues. V was clipped by 2 bases and J by 0 bases, with 11 bases between them. This clonotype showed up just a few times. The J gene is TRBJ2-7, the V gene TRBV12-3 or TRBV12-4, with D possibly matching TRBD1 (6 bases). The sequenced sample consisted of PBMCs. This TCR was sampled from a human donor in good health (CMV status not recorded). Some clones in this sample may be carry-over from other donors' samples. CDR3 sequence (DNA): TGTGCCAGCAGTTTATGGTTAGGGGGCTCCTACGAGCAGTACTTC. Translating gives CASSLWLGGSYEQYF.